This T cell receptor beta chain appears in the sequencing data of a study of T cell repertoires and HLA-DP antigens. At the level of the study: Alloreactive CD4+ T cells targeted HLA-DP on transduced HeLa. Regarding the study as a whole: Against one allele, clones undetected before culture averaged around 40%; against the other, 50.6%.

The primer mix covered 54 TRBV segments and 13 TRBJ segments. Profiled with immunoSEQ multiplex PCR; TCRdb holds only in-frame clones, not every one. The sample yields about 73,000 clones, around 80% seen once. Average purity of the negatively selected CD4+ T cells was around 98%. In its sample, this clone was seen a few times. The antigen remains undetermined. The CDR3 loop spans 12 amino acids. Trimming cost V 7 bases and J 5 bases, with 9 bases left between them. Germline-derived CDR1 and CDR2 are SNHLY and FYNNEI. The clonotype was recovered from a man aged 55 to 70 in good health and CMV-seronegative. This chain joins TRBV2 and TRBJ1-5; D not resolved. Sequenced: CD4+ T cells from PBMCs. The CDR3 DNA sequence: TGTGCCAGCACGGCAGACCATCAGCCCCAGCATTTT. This sequence encodes CASTADHQPQHF.